Each of the 25 T cell receptor beta chains below was sequenced from the same sample in a study of cytomegalovirus exposure and HLA in healthy donors. Amplification used 60 Vbeta primers and 13 Jbeta primers. Sequenced by immunoSEQ multiplex PCR; TCRdb stores in-frame clones only, minus some. The table lists approximately 160,000 clones, almost 80% of them singletons. The source material was PBMCs. These receptors all stem from a young man in good health and CMV-seropositive.

The V and J genes are TRBV9 and TRBJ2-3; possible D gene TRBD1, 5 bases. Trimming took off 4 bases at V and 0 bases at J, with 9 bases between the two ends. The CDR3 loop spans 14 amino acids. Germline assignment: CDR1 SGDLS and CDR2 YYNGEE. CDR3 amino acids: CASSPRQSTDTQYF. In DNA, the CDR3 is TGTGCCAGCAGCCCTCGACAGAGCACAGATACGCAGTATTTT.

V usage is TRBV28 and J usage is TRBJ1-5, with D unresolved. CDR3 size: 16 residues. Germline lookup yields CDR1 MDHEN and CDR2 SYDVKM. V shed 5 bases and J shed 0 bases, with 14 bases lying between them. The CDR3 DNA is TGTGCCAGCAGTCTCCACCCACTTATTAGCAATCAGCCCCAGCATTTT. Translating gives CASSLHPLISNQPQHF.

There are a few counts of this clone. The V and J genes are TRBV27 and TRBJ1-1; D may be TRBD1 (5 bases). The ends were cut back, 5 bases at V and 3 bases at J, with 19 bases in the middle. This CDR3 has 16 amino acids. Germline loops: CDR1 MNHEY, CDR2 SMNVEV (reference sequence). For the CDR3, the DNA is TGTGCCAGCAGTCCACTACAGGAGTTAAGGGACACTGAAGCTTTCTTT. This gives the protein CASSPLQELRDTEAFF.

This chain uses TRBV5-5 with TRBJ1-1; D is ambiguous. The length of the CDR3 is 13 residues. CDR1 SGHKS and CDR2 YYEKEE come from the germline V gene (reference sequence). V dropped 5 bases and J dropped 1 base, with 9 bases sitting between them. The CDR3 DNA reads TGTGCCAGCAGTAGACAAGCGAACACTGAAGCTTTCTTT. Residues: CASSRQANTEAFF.

This clone was picked up one time. The rearrangement joins TRBV18 to TRBJ2-7; D unclear. Germline values: CDR1 KGHSH, CDR2 LQKENI. The CDR3 spans 17 residues. Trimming took off 0 bases at V and 7 bases at J, with 22 bases between the two ends. CDR3 amino acids: CASSPPNAQVVRREQYF. The CDR3 coding sequence is TGTGCCAGCTCACCACCTAACGCCCAGGTAGTACGTCGGGAGCAGTACTTC.

This clone was observed a single time. This chain uses TRBV28 with TRBJ1-5, with 7 bases fitting TRBD1. The junction had 4 bases not matched to a gene; V was cut back by 3 bases and J by 8 bases. The CDR3 contains 13 residues. Germline CDR1 reads MDHEN; CDR2 reads SYDVKM. For the CDR3, the DNA is TGTGCCAGCAGTTTCAGGGGGTGGGAGCCCCAGCATTTT. This encodes CASSFRGWEPQHF.

The rearrangement joins TRBV7-9 to TRBJ1-3; 7 bases are shared with TRBD1. After removal of 5 bases from V and 3 bases from J, the junction contained 10 bases not matched to a gene. This CDR3 comprises 16 residues. In germline, CDR1 is SEHNR, CDR2 FQNEAQ (reference sequence). CDR3 sequence reads: CASSPTGVFSGNTIYF. Here the CDR3 DNA reads TGTGCCAGCAGCCCTACAGGGGTCTTTAGTGGAAACACCATATATTTT.

The chain combines TRBV28 with TRBJ1-2, with a tentative D call TRBD1 (5 bases). The germline V gene encodes CDR1 MDHEN and CDR2 SYDVKM. This CDR3 region has 14 residues. V was trimmed by 7 bases and J by 4 bases, leaving 16 bases between them. CDR3 sequence reads: CASTPGSTGYGYTF. The CDR3 DNA reads as TGTGCCAGCACCCCAGGGTCAACGGGCTATGGCTACACCTTC.

The rearrangement uses TRBV7-8 and TRBJ2-6, with D possibly being TRBD1 (6 bases). Per the germline V gene, CDR1 is SGHVS and CDR2 is FQNEAQ. The V end was cut by 3 bases, the J end by 3 bases, with 15 bases between. The CDR3 has 17 residues. Here the CDR3 reads CASSLGRWGLGANVLTF. CDR3 coding DNA: TGTGCCAGCAGCTTGGGACGGTGGGGGCTTGGGGCCAACGTCCTGACTTTC.

The chain recombines TRBV19 with TRBJ2-5; 8 bases align to TRBD2. The CDR3 contains 15 residues. The germline V gene has CDR1 LNHDA and CDR2 SQIVND (reference sequence). Trimming removed 4 bases from V and 5 bases from J; junction bases left unmatched: 9. The CDR3 protein is CASSTGAGVFETQYF. The CDR3 bases are TGTGCCAGTAGTACGGGAGCGGGAGTGTTTGAGACCCAGTACTTC.

J is TRBJ1-1 and V is TRBV5-1; D not certain. CDR1 SGHRS and CDR2 YFSETQ come from the germline V gene. Between the trimmed V and J ends, which lost 5 bases and 0 bases, there was a span of 17 bases. CDR3 length equals 16 residues. CDR3 in amino acids: CASSSRPRDMNTEAFF. CDR3 coding DNA: TGCGCCAGCAGTTCACGACCGCGCGACATGAACACTGAAGCTTTCTTT.

The chain employs TRBV5-1 and TRBJ2-3; maybe TRBD2 (6 bases). CDR1 is SGHRS and CDR2 is YFSETQ in the germline V gene. Trimming pared 2 bases from V and 2 bases from J, leaving 12 bases between. The CDR3 length is 15 residues. Here the CDR3 DNA reads TGCGCCAGCAGCTTTGCGTGGGGGGACACAGATACGCAGTATTTT. Translated, it gives CASSFAWGDTDTQYF.

The gene calls are TRBV19 and TRBJ1-6; the D is unclear. The V gene's germline CDR1 is LNHDA and CDR2 SQIVND (reference sequence). V lost 9 bases and J 10 bases, leaving 16 bases between the germline ends. The CDR3 length is 13 residues. Here the CDR3 reads CASEDWTGSPLHF. The CDR3 nucleotides are TGTGCCAGCGAGGACTGGACCGGATCACCCCTCCACTTT.

In its sample, this clone was seen a few times. This sequence joins TRBV27 and TRBJ2-2; 11 bases are a match to TRBD1. With V trimmed by 7 bases and J by 3 bases, 7 bases remained unmatched. CDR1 MNHEY and CDR2 SMNVEV come from the germline V gene (reference sequence). This CDR3 has 16 residues. This CDR3 is CASTLGQGAYTGELFF. The DNA of the CDR3 is TGTGCCAGCACCTTAGGACAGGGGGCATACACCGGGGAGCTGTTTTTT.

This chain links TRBV13 with TRBJ2-1; 7 positions agree with TRBD2. The CDR3 runs 16 residues. Germline lookup yields CDR1 PRHDT and CDR2 FYEKMQ (reference sequence). Germline trimming cut 4 bases from V and 5 bases from J; bases unmatched to any gene: 11. CDR3 protein: CASSSGLVGGNNEQFF. DNA of the CDR3: TGTGCCAGCAGCTCAGGACTAGTCGGGGGTAACAATGAGCAGTTCTTC.

V usage is TRBV5-6 and J usage is TRBJ1-3; maybe TRBD1 (5 bases). V lost 0 bases, J lost 2 bases, and 12 bases lay in between. Germline CDR1 and CDR2: SGHDT and YYEEEE. The CDR3 has 16 residues. The chain's CDR3 is CASSLVGGLAGNTIYF. In DNA, the CDR3 is TGTGCCAGCAGCTTGGTCGGGGGGTTAGCTGGAAACACCATATATTTT.

This clone was picked up one time. The chain combines TRBV4-1 with TRBJ2-3; possibly TRBD2 for D (5 bases). This CDR3 is built from 13 residues. Trimming removed 4 bases from V and 10 bases from J, with 15 bases in between. Per the germline V gene, CDR1 is MGHRA and CDR2 is YSYEKL. The DNA for the CDR3 is TGCGCCAGCAGCCTGCAGCGGTCGTCGCCGCAGTATTTT. Translating it yields CASSLQRSSPQYF.

The chain has TRBV10-3 and TRBJ1-3; D ambiguous. From germline, CDR1 is ENHRY and CDR2 SYGVKD. The V end was cut by 3 bases, the J end by 0 bases, with 18 bases between. The CDR3 is made up of 18 amino acids. As DNA, the CDR3 is TGTGCCATCAGTGACGACCGGGTCCCGGTAGACTCTGGAAACACCATATATTTT. This sequence encodes CAISDDRVPVDSGNTIYF.

In the case of this clone: Since the CDR3 does not end with the conserved phenylalanine or tryptophan, this likely comes from a read error. J is TRBJ1-6 and V is TRBV19; D gene uncertain. Deletions cut 3 bases from V and 7 bases from J, with 13 bases between. The CDR3 is made up of 15 amino acids. CDR1 and CDR2 (germline): LNHDA, SQIVND (reference sequence). The CDR3 spells CASSIYYSSNSPLHL. CDR3 bases: TGTGCCAGTAGTATCTATTACAGCTCCAATTCACCCCTCCACCTT.

J is TRBJ2-1 and V is TRBV28; D may be TRBD2 (6 bases). Trimming cost V 6 bases and J 8 bases, with 20 bases left between them. The CDR3 loop spans 15 amino acids. Looked up from germline, CDR1 is MDHEN and CDR2 is SYDVKM. DNA for the CDR3: TGTGCCAGCAGGTCAAAGATGGGACTTACCGATGAGCAGTTCTTC. This encodes CASRSKMGLTDEQFF.

This sequence joins TRBV5-5 and TRBJ2-7; 16 nucleotides align to TRBD2. Per the germline V gene, CDR1 is SGHKS and CDR2 is YYEKEE (reference sequence). With 0 bases clipped from V and 1 base from J, the junction kept 10 bases outside the gene matches. The CDR3 runs 20 residues. The CDR3 sequence is CASSLEGTSGRVLWSYEQYF. CDR3 coding DNA: TGTGCCAGCAGCTTGGAGGGGACTAGCGGGAGGGTCCTCTGGTCCTACGAGCAGTACTTC. Full variable domain (missing parts from reference TRBV5-5 and TRBJ2-7): DAGVTQSPTHLIKTRGQQVTLRCSPISGHKSVSWYQQVLGQGPQFIFQYYEKEERGRGNFPDRFSARQFPNYSSELNVNALLLGDSALYLCASSLEGTSGRVLWSYEQYFGPGTRLTVT.

This clone was seen a handful of times. The chain's CDR3 is CASSSDGGKSPLHF. The CDR3 DNA reads as TGTGCCAGCAGTTCAGACGGGGGGAAGTCACCCCTCCACTTT. The chain couples TRBV28 to TRBJ1-6; weak D call: TRBD1 (5 bases). V lost 4 bases, J lost 10 bases, and 14 bases lay in between. This CDR3 is 14 amino acids long. Germline V gene lookup returns CDR1 MDHEN and CDR2 SYDVKM.

The chain is built from TRBV7-2 and TRBJ2-7, with D uncertain. This CDR3 contains 11 residues. In germline, CDR1 is SGHTA, CDR2 FQGNSA. Trimming pared 5 bases from V and 4 bases from J, leaving 6 bases between. CDR3 nucleotide sequence: TGTGCCAGCAGCCTGAGGTACGAGCAGTACTTC. Amino acid sequence: CASSLRYEQYF.

The J gene is TRBJ2-7, the V gene TRBV27; TRBD2 matches 12 bases. The CDR3 contains 17 residues. Losses at the gene ends were 0 bases for V and 1 base for J; bases not matched to a gene: 4. The germline CDR1 and CDR2 sequences are MNHEY and SMNVEV (reference sequence). The CDR3 protein is CASSLSDLAGGSYEQYF. Written as DNA, the CDR3 is TGTGCCAGCAGTTTATCCGATCTAGCGGGAGGGTCCTACGAGCAGTACTTC.

The gene calls are TRBV30 and TRBJ2-6, with D possibly matching TRBD1 (6 bases). Germline CDR1 and CDR2: GTSNPN and SVGIG (reference sequence). The germline V and J ends were trimmed by 7 bases and 12 bases, with 22 bases remaining between them. The CDR3 is made up of 14 amino acids. For the CDR3, the DNA is TGTGCCTTAACAGGGTTGAGCGGTTTCAGCGTCCTGACTTTC. Protein: CALTGLSGFSVLTF.